What follows is one T cell receptor beta chain and its context. This clonotype was seen ten or more times. Its cognate antigen has yet to be identified. Base qualities were left out, and no much larger clone turns up one base away. CDR1 is given as SGHAT and CDR2 as FQNNGV, both from the germline V gene. There are 15 amino acids in the CDR3, from cysteine to phenylalanine inclusive. Of all the DNA, just the CDR3 is kept, 45 bases in frame from base 1. Germline trimming amounts to 3 bases on V and 5 bases on J, with 8 as the count of junction bases outside the gene matches. Blood RNA was extracted from unsorted whole blood using TRIzol reagent, and germline DNA was obtained with the DNeasy Blood & Tissue kit. Chronic HBV infection was present in the patients, and the patients were treatment-naive at sampling. Around 4 milliliters of peripheral blood were collected into K2EDTA tubes before surgery. The sample originates from a study of tumor-infiltrating lymphocytes in primary liver carcinoma (dated by TCRdb to about 2017). With respect to the entire study: Surgical resection was performed in China between November 2015 and 2016 on a handful of patients with histopathologically diagnosed primary liver carcinoma. Each sample produced roughly 3.65 to 7.5 million productive TCRbeta reads, and read depth showed no significant difference between tissue types. Hepatocellular carcinoma (four) or combined HCC and intrahepatic cholangiocarcinoma (one) was present in the five patients, who were three men and two women aged 30 to 69 years. The tumors of the five patients were staged as T1-T3 N0M0, with maximum diameters ranging from roughly 4.2 to 10 cm. The study combined TCRbeta repertoire sequencing, expression microarrays and whole-exome sequencing across five regions of each liver tumor, with adjacent normal tissue and blood. Repertoires from technical replicates were highly reproducible, with mean shared-clone rates approximately 0.92 and correlation coefficients above 0.95. TCRbeta repertoire sequencing covered 35 or so specimens from 5 patients: 25 or so tumor regions, 5 adjacent noncancerous liver tissues and 5 peripheral blood samples.

Using a constant-region primer and ProtoScript II reverse transcriptase, TCRbeta-specific cDNA was reverse-transcribed from approximately 0.5 ug total RNA. The TCRbeta libraries were prepared through three rounds of nested multiplex PCR following a slightly modified ARM-PCR procedure. The first two PCR rounds used multiplex TRBV1-TRBV30 forward primers with a Cbeta reverse primer, each for approximately 11 cycles. A final 25-cycle PCR with Deep VentR polymerase added sample barcodes and Illumina adapters. Before sequencing, amplicons between 200 and 500 bp were purified from gel using a QIAquick gel extraction kit. TCRbeta amplicons were sequenced on an Illumina HiSeq 2500 with 250-bp paired-end reads. The authors processed their data as follows. Trimmomatic v0.33 was used to quality-trim the reads, and FLASH v1.2.11 was used to merge paired reads so that full CDR3 sequences could be recovered. MiGEC v1.2.1b assigned V, D and J germline segments to the rearranged TCRbeta sequences. Clonotype statistics, along with Shannon-Wiener diversity indices, were calculated using VDJtools v1.0.0. Except for diversity analysis, only each sample's 250 most abundant clonotypes were used in subsequent analyses to reduce sampling bias. TCRdb's own reprocessing of the public reads used fastp at Q25 and MiXCR and kept productive beta chains. Each record represents a unique CDR3 protein, reported with the most common genes and DNA among its rows. These V and J calls rely on TCRdb rather than the paper's analysis. The sample table records almost 200,000 distinct CDR3 sequences; 65% of these occur just once. Of the sample, 6% to 8.5% is held by the ten largest clones.

General findings and caveats noted by the study authors: Repertoire overlap was higher between tumor regions (mean roughly 35%) than tumor-adjacent (approximately 17%) or tumor-blood (14%) pairs, consistent with antigen-driven expansion. With just a handful of patients in the study, the authors point out that the findings should be validated in a larger study. Only the TCR beta chain was sequenced, which likely underestimates true repertoire diversity because unpaired alpha chains were not captured. Because the samples were bulk and unsorted, CD4+ and CD8+ T cell repertoires could not be compared. The top 250 clones made up a significantly larger repertoire fraction in tumors than in blood (p = 0.039).

The receptor comes from a woman in her fifties or sixties with primary liver carcinoma and hepatitis B virus infection. The sequence is built from TRBV11-2 and TRBJ2-7, with 9 central nucleotides matching TRBD1. The sequenced sample was peripheral blood. The CDR3: CASSFGHGQGNEQYF. The sequenced DNA: TGTGCCAGCAGCTTTGGCCATGGACAGGGGAACGAGCAGTACTTC.